The T cell receptor beta chain described here comes from a study of cytomegalovirus exposure and HLA in healthy donors. The donors gave bone marrow, and they were healthy. The PCR contained 60 Vbeta and 13 Jbeta primers. The table came from immunoSEQ multiplex PCR; TCRdb's copy has only in-frame clones and leaves some out. Among under 200,000 clones, about 81% were seen once, and the ten largest hold approximately 1.5%. The CDR3 spans 15 residues. Germline values: CDR1 SEHNR, CDR2 FQNEAQ (reference sequence). The V end lost 5 bases, the J end lost 8 bases, and 21 bases lay between the germline ends. Sequenced input: PBMCs. The rearrangement joins TRBV7-9 to TRBJ1-2, with TRBD1 as a possible D gene (5 bases). This receptor was identified in a girl aged 5 to 17 in good health and CMV-seropositive. The CDR3 region is CASSAHRGGDLGYTF. The DNA of the CDR3 is TGTGCCAGCAGCGCCCATAGGGGTGGTGATCTGGGCTACACCTTC.